The present TCR beta chain was sequenced within a study of blood T cells in healthy people across ages. Sample-barcoded 5' priming and a J-beta primer mix drove a second PCR of 7 to 11 cycles. TCRdb redid the calling of the 5' RACE reads with MiXCR, one entry per CDR3 protein. The table lists 800,000 or so distinct CDR3 sequences, 55% to 65% of them singletons. This clonotype was detected a few times. Sequenced sample: blood. The TCR originated in a man aged 30 to 39 in good health.

This CDR3 is CASSRLNADTQYF. In nucleotides, the CDR3 is TGTGCCAGCAGCCGGCTAAACGCAGATACGCAGTATTTT. This chain uses TRBV7-8 with TRBJ2-3, with D hard to call. Deletions cut 5 bases from V and 4 bases from J, with 10 bases between. The CDR3 runs 13 residues. In germline, CDR1 is SGHVS, CDR2 FQNEAQ.